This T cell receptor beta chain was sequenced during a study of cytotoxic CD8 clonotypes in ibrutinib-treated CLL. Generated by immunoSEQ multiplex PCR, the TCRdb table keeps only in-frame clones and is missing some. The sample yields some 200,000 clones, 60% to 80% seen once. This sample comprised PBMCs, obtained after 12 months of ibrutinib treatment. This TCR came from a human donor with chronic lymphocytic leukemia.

The CDR3 bases are TGTGCCTGGAGTCCCGGGGGGGCCAACACTGAAGCTTTCTTT. It translates to CAWSPGGANTEAFF. The V and J genes are TRBV30 and TRBJ1-1, with D perhaps matching TRBD1 (6 bases). The CDR3 has 14 residues. The V and J ends lost 2 bases and 2 bases respectively, with 12 bases between them. From germline, CDR1 is GTSNPN and CDR2 SVGIG (reference sequence).